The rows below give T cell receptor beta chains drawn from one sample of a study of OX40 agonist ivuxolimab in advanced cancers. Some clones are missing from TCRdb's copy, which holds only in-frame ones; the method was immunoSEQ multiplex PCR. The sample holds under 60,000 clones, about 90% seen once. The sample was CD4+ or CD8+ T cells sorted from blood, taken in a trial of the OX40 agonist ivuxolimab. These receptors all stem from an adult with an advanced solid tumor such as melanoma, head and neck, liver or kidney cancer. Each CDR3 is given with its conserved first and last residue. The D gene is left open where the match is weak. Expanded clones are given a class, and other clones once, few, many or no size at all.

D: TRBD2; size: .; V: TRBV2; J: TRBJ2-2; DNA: TGTGCCAGCAGTGAAGCTCGGACTAGCGGGAGAATTTACACCGGGGAGCTGTTTTTT; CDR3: CASSEARTSGRIYTGELFF
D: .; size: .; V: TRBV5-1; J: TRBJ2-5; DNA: TGCGCCAGCAGCTTGGCCCCGGGGGAAGAGACCCAGTACTTC; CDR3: CASSLAPGEETQYF
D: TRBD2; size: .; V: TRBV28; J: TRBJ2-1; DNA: TGTGCCAGCATCTCCTCATCGGGGGGGCGAGAGCAGTTCTTC; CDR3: CASISSSGGREQFF
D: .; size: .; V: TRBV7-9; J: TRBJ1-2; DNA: TGTGCCAGCAGCTTAGAACGGGGGTACTATGGCTACACCTTC; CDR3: CASSLERGYYGYTF
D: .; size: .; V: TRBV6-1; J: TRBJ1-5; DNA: TGTGCCAGCAGCCTGACAGTCGCCCTCAATCAGCCCCAGCATTTT; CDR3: CASSLTVALNQPQHF
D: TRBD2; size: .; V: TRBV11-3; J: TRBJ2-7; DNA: TGTGCCAGCAGCCCTCCGACTAGCTTAATTTACGAGCAGTACTTC; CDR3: CASSPPTSLIYEQYF
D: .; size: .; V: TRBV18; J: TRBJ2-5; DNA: TGTGCCAGCTCTCGACAGGGAGGGGGTCAAGAGACCCAGTACTTC; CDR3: CASSRQGGGQETQYF
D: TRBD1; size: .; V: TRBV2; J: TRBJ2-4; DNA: TGTGCCAGCAGTGACCGGACAGGGGGAAAAACGAACATTCAGTACTTC; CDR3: CASSDRTGGKTNIQYF
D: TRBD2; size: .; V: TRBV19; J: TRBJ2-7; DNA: TGTGCCAGTAGTAACAGCGGGGGGGCGTGGGAGCAGTACTTC; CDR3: CASSNSGGAWEQYF
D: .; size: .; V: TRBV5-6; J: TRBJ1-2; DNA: TGTGCCAGCAGCCCGGGGGGATACGGCTACACCTTC; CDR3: CASSPGGYGYTF
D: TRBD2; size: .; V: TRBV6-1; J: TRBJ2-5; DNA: TGTGCCAGCAGCCGACTAGCGCTAGATCAAGAGACCCAGTACTTC; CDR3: CASSRLALDQETQYF
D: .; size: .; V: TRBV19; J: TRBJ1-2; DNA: TGTGCCAGTAGTTCGACCCCGGGTCGGGGGAATGGCTACACCTTC; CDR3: CASSSTPGRGNGYTF
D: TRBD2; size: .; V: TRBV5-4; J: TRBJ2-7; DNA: TGTGCCAGCAGCACCCCTTCTAGCGGGAGGGCCATTTACGAGCAGTACTTC; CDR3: CASSTPSSGRAIYEQYF
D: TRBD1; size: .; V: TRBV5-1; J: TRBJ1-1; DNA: TGCGCCAGCAGCCTTTTTTCCTTTCGGGACAGTGATAGAGCTTTCTTT; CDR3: CASSLFSFRDSDRAFF
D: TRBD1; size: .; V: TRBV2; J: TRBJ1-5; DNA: TGTGCCAGCAGTTCGGACAGGGCGATGGGCCAGCCCCAGCATTTT; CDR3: CASSSDRAMGQPQHF
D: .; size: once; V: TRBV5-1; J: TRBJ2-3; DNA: TGCGCCAGCAGCCCGGGACTTCTCACAGATACGCAGTATTTT; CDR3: CASSPGLLTDTQYF
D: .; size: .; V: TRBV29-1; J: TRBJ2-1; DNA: TGCAGCGAGGGGGGCCTGGGCAATGAGCAGTTCTTC; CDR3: CSEGGLGNEQFF
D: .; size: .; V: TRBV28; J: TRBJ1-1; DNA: TGTGCCAGCAGTTCCCCAGGATCAGTCAAGAAAGCTTTCTTT; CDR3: CASSSPGSVKKAFF
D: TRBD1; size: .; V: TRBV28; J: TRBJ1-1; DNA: TGTGCCACTAACAGGGGGCGGAACACTGAAGCTTTCTTT; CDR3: CATNRGRNTEAFF
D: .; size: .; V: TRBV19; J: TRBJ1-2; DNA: TGTGCCAGTAGTATAGAACGGGGAAACTATGGCTACACCTTC; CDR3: CASSIERGNYGYTF
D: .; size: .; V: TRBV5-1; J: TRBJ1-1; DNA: TGCGCCAGCAGCTTGGGGCAGATGAACACTGAAGCTTTCTTT; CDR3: CASSLGQMNTEAFF
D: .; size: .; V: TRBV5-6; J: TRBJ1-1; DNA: TGTGCCAGCAGCTTGGGGAGGTTGAACACTGAAGCTTTCTTT; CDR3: CASSLGRLNTEAFF
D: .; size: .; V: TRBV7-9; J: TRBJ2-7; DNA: TGTGCCAGCAGCTTAGGTGTCGTTTACGAGCAGTACTTC; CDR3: CASSLGVVYEQYF
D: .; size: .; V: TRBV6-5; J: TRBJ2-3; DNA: TGTGCCAGCCCTGATCGGGGTTTCACAGATACGCAGTATTTT; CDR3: CASPDRGFTDTQYF
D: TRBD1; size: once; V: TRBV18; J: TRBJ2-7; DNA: TGTGCCAGCTCACCACGACAGGGGGATTACGAGCAGTACTTC; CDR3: CASSPRQGDYEQYF
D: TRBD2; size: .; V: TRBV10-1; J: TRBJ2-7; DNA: TGCGCCAGCAGTGAGTCGGGCGGGAGGGACTACGAGCAGTACTTC; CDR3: CASSESGGRDYEQYF